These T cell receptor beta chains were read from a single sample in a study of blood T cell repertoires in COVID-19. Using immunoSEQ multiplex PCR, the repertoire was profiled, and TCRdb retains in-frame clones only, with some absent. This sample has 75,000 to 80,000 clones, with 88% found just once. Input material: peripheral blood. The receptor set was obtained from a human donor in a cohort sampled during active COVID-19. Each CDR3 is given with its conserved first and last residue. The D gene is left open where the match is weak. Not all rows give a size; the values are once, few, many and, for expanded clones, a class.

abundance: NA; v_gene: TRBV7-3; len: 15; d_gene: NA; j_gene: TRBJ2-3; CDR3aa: CASSLYPSRADTQYF; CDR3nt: TGTGCCAGCAGCTTATATCCTAGTCGAGCAGATACGCAGTATTTT
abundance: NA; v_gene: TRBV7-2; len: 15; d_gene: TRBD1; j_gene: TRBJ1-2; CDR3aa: CASSTSTGTSDGYTF; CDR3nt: TGTGCCAGCAGCACGTCGACAGGGACCTCGGATGGCTACACCTTC
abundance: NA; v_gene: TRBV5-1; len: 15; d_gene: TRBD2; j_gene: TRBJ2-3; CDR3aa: CASIDGTSSTDTQYF; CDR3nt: TGCGCCAGCATCGATGGGACTAGCAGCACAGATACGCAGTATTTT
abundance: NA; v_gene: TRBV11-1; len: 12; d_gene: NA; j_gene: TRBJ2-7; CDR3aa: CASSLARGEQYF; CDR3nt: TGTGCCAGCAGCTTAGCCAGAGGAGAGCAGTACTTC
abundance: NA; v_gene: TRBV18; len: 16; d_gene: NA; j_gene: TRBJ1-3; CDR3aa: CASSPPSGRAGNTIYF; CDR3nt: TGTGCCAGCTCACCACCGTCCGGGAGAGCTGGAAACACCATATATTTT
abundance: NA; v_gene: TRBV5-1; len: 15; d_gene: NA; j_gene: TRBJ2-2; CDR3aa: CASSLDGLNTGELFF; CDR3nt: TGCGCCAGCAGCTTGGACGGACTCAACACCGGGGAGCTGTTTTTT
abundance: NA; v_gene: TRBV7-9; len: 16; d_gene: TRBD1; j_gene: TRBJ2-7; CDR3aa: CASSFYRGQSTYEQYF; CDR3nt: TGTGCCAGCAGCTTTTACAGGGGGCAATCCACCTACGAGCAGTACTTC
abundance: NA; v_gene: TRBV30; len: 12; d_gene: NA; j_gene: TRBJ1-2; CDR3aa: CAWSKVLRGYTF; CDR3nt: TGTGCCTGGAGTAAGGTACTGCGGGGCTACACCTTC
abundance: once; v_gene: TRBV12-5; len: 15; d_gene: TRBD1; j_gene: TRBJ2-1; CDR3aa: CASGLGTGQNNEQFF; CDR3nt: TGTGCTAGTGGCCTCGGGACAGGCCAAAACAATGAGCAGTTCTTC
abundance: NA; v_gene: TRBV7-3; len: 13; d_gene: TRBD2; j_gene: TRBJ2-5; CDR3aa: CASSFAGEETQYF; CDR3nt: TGTGCCAGCAGCTTCGCGGGGGAAGAGACCCAGTACTTC
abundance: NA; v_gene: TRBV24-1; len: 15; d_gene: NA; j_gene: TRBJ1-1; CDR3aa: CATTSGHGGDTEAFF; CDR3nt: TGTGCCACCACCTCGGGCCACGGGGGGGACACTGAAGCTTTCTTT
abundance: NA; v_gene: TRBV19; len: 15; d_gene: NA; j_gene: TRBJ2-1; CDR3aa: CASSISGTVSNEQFF; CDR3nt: TGTGCCAGTAGTATTAGCGGGACAGTTAGCAATGAGCAGTTCTTC
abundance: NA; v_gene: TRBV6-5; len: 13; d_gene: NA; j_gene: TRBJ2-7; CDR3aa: CASSYSPTYEQYF; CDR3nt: TGTGCCAGCAGTTACTCACCTACCTACGAGCAGTACTTC
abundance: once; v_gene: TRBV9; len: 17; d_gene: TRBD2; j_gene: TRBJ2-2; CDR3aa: CASSAGLAGGRTGELFF; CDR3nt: TGTGCCAGCAGCGCGGGACTAGCGGGAGGGCGCACCGGGGAGCTGTTTTTT